The entry below describes one T cell receptor (beta chain). Its antigen remains unidentified. Trimming stripped 6 bases from V and 9 bases from J, with 9 bases between. Germline V gene lookup returns CDR1 MNHEY and CDR2 SMNVEV (reference sequence). The CDR3 is 11 amino acids. This sample is part of a study of shared clonotypes between healthy human individuals. Findings and caveats of the study: A handful of donors shared approximately 5% of their naive CD4 clonotypes.

As defined, naive CD8 cells were CD45RO-negative and positively selected for CCR7, with terminally differentiated effector memory CD45RA+ cells excluded. Libraries were prepared by immunoSEQ multiplex PCR; TCRdb keeps only in-frame clonotypes and omits some of them. Of hundreds of thousands of clones listed, roughly 96% are singletons. The source of this sequence is a woman aged 25 to 39 in good health. Material for sequencing was naive CD8+ T cells sorted from blood. This rearrangement joins TRBV27 to TRBJ2-1, with a tentative D call TRBD1 (6 bases). CDR3 sequence (DNA): TGTGCCAGCAGGACAGGACTTGAGCAGTTCTTC. Its translation: CASRTGLEQFF.